Below, 13 T cell receptor beta chains from the same sample are listed, as sequenced in a study of B cell selection in AIRE deficiency. CD4+CD127+ cells were sorted as the conventional CD4 T cells. Libraries were prepared by immunoSEQ multiplex PCR; TCRdb keeps only in-frame clonotypes and omits some of them. The table has tens of thousands of clones, around 97% seen once. Sequenced material: conventional CD4+ T cells sorted from PBMCs. The receptors were gathered from a human donor with AIRE deficiency.

The J gene is TRBJ2-7, the V gene TRBV18; D is unclear. Looked up from germline, CDR1 is KGHSH and CDR2 is LQKENI. Trimming shortened V by 2 bases and J by 2 bases, and 13 bases separated the two germline ends. This CDR3 comprises 15 residues. The CDR3 loop is CASSPMGARTYEQYF. CDR3 nucleotides: TGTGCCAGCTCACCAATGGGTGCGAGGACCTACGAGCAGTACTTC. The complete variable domain, with remaining parts taken from reference TRBV18 and TRBJ2-7, reads NAGVMQNPRHLVRRRGQEARLRCSPMKGHSHVYWYRQLPEEGLKFMVYLQKENIIDESGMPKERFSAEFPKEGPSILRIQQVVRGDSAAYFCASSPMGARTYEQYFGPGTRLTVT.

The chain has TRBV5-4 and TRBJ2-7; D gene uncertain. Trimming took off 4 bases at V and 7 bases at J, with 9 bases between the two ends. Germline V CDR1 and CDR2: SGHNT, YYREEE (reference sequence). The CDR3 is 11 residues long. For the CDR3, the DNA is TGTGCCAGCAGCGGGTTAGGTGAGCAGTACTTC. Translation: CASSGLGEQYF.

The V and J genes are TRBV19 and TRBJ2-7, with 9 positions matching TRBD1. V lost 3 bases and J lost 2; bases outside the gene matches: 2. This CDR3 has 14 amino acids. Germline loops: CDR1 LNHDA, CDR2 SQIVND (reference sequence). This chain's CDR3 is CASSIRDRAYEQYF. Written as DNA, the CDR3 is TGTGCCAGTAGTATCCGGGACAGGGCCTACGAGCAGTACTTC.

V gene TRBV19 combines with J gene TRBJ2-5, with D hard to call. The CDR3 has 13 amino acids. From germline, CDR1 is LNHDA and CDR2 SQIVND (reference sequence). V lost 5 bases, J lost 2 bases, and 9 bases lay in between. The CDR3: CASSFSVQETQYF. The CDR3 bases are TGTGCCAGTAGTTTCTCTGTTCAAGAGACCCAGTACTTC.

The DNA for the CDR3 is TGTGCCAGCAGCGTCCTTACATCGACTCCGTACACCGGGGAGCTGTTTTTT. Its translation: CASSVLTSTPYTGELFF. J is TRBJ2-2 and V is TRBV9; D uncertain. CDR3 length: 17 amino acids. The ends were cut back, 2 bases at V and 3 bases at J, with 17 bases in the middle. Germline loops: CDR1 SGDLS, CDR2 YYNGEE.

This chain uses TRBV15 with TRBJ1-1; tentatively, D is TRBD1 (5 bases). Deletions cut 4 bases from V and 0 bases from J, with 12 bases between. The CDR3 totals 15 residues. CDR1 and CDR2 from the germline V gene are LNHNV and YYDKDF (reference sequence). The CDR3 DNA reads as TGTGCCACCAGCACTATAGGGGATATGAACACTGAAGCTTTCTTT. This sequence encodes CATSTIGDMNTEAFF.

The chain is built from TRBV7-9 and TRBJ1-3; D might be TRBD1 (6 bases). The V end lost 4 bases, the J end lost 1 base, and 8 bases lay between the germline ends. This CDR3 spans 14 amino acids. In germline, CDR1 is SEHNR, CDR2 FQNEAQ (reference sequence). The CDR3 protein is CASSSTGSGNTIYF. CDR3 coding DNA: TGTGCCAGCAGCTCGACAGGTTCTGGAAACACCATATATTTT.

The J gene is TRBJ2-7, the V gene TRBV30; D is unresolved. This CDR3 is 14 amino acids long. Between the trimmed V and J ends, which lost 0 bases and 1 base, there was a span of 10 bases. Germline values: CDR1 GTSNPN, CDR2 SVGIG (reference sequence). The CDR3 DNA reads as TGTGCCTGGAGTGTCGGTGGCCCTTCCTACGAGCAGTACTTC. This gives the protein CAWSVGGPSYEQYF. Complete variable domain (other parts from reference TRBV30 and TRBJ2-7): SQTIHQWPATLVQPVGSPLSLECTVEGTSNPNLYWYRQAAGRGLQLLFYSVGIGQISSEVPQNLSASRPQDRQFILSSKKLLLSDSGFYLCAWSVGGPSYEQYFGPGTRLTVT.

The gene calls are TRBV29-1 and TRBJ2-1; D may be TRBD1 (5 bases). The CDR3 totals 14 residues. CDR1 is SQVTM and CDR2 is ANQGSEA in the germline V gene. V lost 7 bases, J lost 0 bases, and 13 bases lay in between. The DNA for the CDR3 is TGCAGCGGACGTACAGGAAACTCCTACAATGAGCAGTTCTTC. It yields the protein CSGRTGNSYNEQFF.

CDR3: CASSPLAGGYNEQFF. CDR3 DNA sequence: TGTGCCAGTAGCCCGCTAGCGGGAGGGTACAATGAGCAGTTCTTC. The chain has TRBV19 and TRBJ2-1, with 12 bases lining up with TRBD2. Germline CDR1 is LNHDA and CDR2 is SQIVND (reference sequence). The CDR3 totals 15 residues. Trimming at V came to 6 bases and at J to 4 bases, leaving 4 bases not matched to a gene.

Comment on this clone: The junction and the germline gene differ at one end; a read error may be behind it. The chain has TRBV7-7 and TRBJ2-5; 7 bases match TRBD1. The germline CDR1 and CDR2 sequences are SSHAT and FNYEAQ (reference sequence). CDR3 length: 15 amino acids. The CDR3 DNA is TGTGCTAGCAGCAGAGGCCACGGACAGGAGGAGACCCAGTACTTC. It yields the protein CASSRGHGQEETQYF.

The CDR3 region has the DNA TGCGCCAGCAGCCCCAAAAGCGGGTATTCACCCCTCCACTTT. This sequence encodes CASSPKSGYSPLHF. The J gene is TRBJ1-6, the V gene TRBV4-3; D ambiguous. This CDR3 has 14 residues. Trimming cost V 4 bases and J 8 bases, with 12 bases left between them. Germline V gene sequence: CDR1 LGHNA, CDR2 YSLEER.

The DNA for the CDR3 is TGTGCCAGCAGCGTAGCAGCGGGTCCGAGCTCCTACAATGAGCAGTTCTTC. Translated: CASSVAAGPSSYNEQFF. The chain is built from TRBV9 and TRBJ2-1; TRBD2 is a possible D gene (6 bases). Looked up from germline, CDR1 is SGDLS and CDR2 is YYNGEE. This CDR3 has 17 residues. Between the trimmed V and J ends, which lost 0 bases and 0 bases, there was a span of 13 bases.